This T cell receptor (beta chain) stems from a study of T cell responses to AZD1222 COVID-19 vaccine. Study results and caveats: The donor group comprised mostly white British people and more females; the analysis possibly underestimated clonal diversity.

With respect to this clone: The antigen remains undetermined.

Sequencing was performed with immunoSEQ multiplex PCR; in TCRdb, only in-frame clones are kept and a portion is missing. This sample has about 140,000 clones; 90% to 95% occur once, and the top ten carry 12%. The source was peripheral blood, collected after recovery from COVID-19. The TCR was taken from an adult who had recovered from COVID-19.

The DNA of the CDR3 is TGTGCCAGCAGCCAAGGAGGAGGGGGCTACGAGCAGTACTTC. Amino acids: CASSQGGGGYEQYF. The chain carries TRBV14 and TRBJ2-7; D tentatively fits TRBD1 or TRBD2 (6 bases each). Trimming left V 1 base short and J 3 bases short, with 10 bases between. Germline V gene data show CDR1 as SGHDN and CDR2 as FVKESK. The CDR3 spans 14 residues.